What follows describes a single TCR beta chain. Its specificity is unknown. The data derive from a study of immune evolution from preneoplasia to lung adenocarcinoma. Study-level background: HLA loss of heterozygosity: roughly 6.6% AIS, more than 14% MIA, about 35% ADC, none AAH. Findings and limits, study-wide: Clonality was highest in normal lung, lower in later-stage lesions apparently.

Sequenced by immunoSEQ multiplex PCR; TCRdb stores in-frame clones only, minus some. The sample carries a few thousand clones, under 85% recorded once. Patients had resection in Japan or China between the mid-2010s and the late 2010s. Macro-dissection enriched premalignant or tumor cells before nucleic acid extraction. The sequence was obtained from a person aged 70 to 79 with lung adenocarcinoma. Sequencing was carried out using FFPE minimally invasive lung adenocarcinoma tissue.

The CDR3 region has the DNA TGTGCCAGCAGCTTAAGCTCCCCTACGTACAATGAGCAGTTCTTC. This translates into CASSLSSPTYNEQFF. This chain joins TRBV7-3 and TRBJ2-1; D call uncertain. The CDR3 is 15 amino acids. Trimming pared 1 base from V and 4 bases from J, leaving 11 bases between. Germline V gene data show CDR1 as SGHTA and CDR2 as FQGTGA.